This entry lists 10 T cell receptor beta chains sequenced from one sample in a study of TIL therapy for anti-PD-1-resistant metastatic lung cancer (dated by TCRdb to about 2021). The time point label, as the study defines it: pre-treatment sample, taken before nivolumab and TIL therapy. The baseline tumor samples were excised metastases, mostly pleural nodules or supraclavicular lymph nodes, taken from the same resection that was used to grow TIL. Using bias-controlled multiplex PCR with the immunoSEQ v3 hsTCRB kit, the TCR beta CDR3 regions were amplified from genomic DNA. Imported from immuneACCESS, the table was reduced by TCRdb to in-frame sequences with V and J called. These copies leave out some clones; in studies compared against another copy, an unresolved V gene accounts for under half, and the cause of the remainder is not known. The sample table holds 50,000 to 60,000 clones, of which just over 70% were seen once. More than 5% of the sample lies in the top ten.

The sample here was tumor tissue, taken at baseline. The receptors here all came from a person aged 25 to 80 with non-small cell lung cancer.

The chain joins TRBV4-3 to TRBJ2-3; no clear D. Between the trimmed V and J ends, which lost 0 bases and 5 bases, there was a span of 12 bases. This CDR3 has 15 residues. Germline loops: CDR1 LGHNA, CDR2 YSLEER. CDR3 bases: TGCGCCAGCAGCCAAGATTTTCGTACGGGAGATACGCAGTATTTT. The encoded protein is CASSQDFRTGDTQYF.

The CDR3 region has the DNA TGTGCCAGCAGCTTGGTGCGTAACACTGAAGCTTTCTTT. Encoded protein: CASSLVRNTEAFF. The chain employs TRBV5-4 and TRBJ1-1, with D hard to call. The CDR3 is 13 amino acids. In germline, CDR1 is SGHNT, CDR2 YYREEE (reference sequence). The V end lost 0 bases, the J end lost 2 bases, and 5 bases lay between the germline ends. The full variable domain, completed using reference TRBV5-4 and TRBJ1-1, is ETGVTQSPTHLIKTRGQQVTLRCSSQSGHNTVSWYQQALGQGPQFIFQYYREEENGRGNFPPRFSGLQFPNYSSELNVNALELDDSALYLCASSLVRNTEAFFGQGTRLTVV.

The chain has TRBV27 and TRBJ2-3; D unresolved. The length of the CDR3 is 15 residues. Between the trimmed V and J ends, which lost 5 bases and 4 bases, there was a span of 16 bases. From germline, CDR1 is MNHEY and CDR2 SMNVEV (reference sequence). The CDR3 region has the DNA TGTGCCAGCAGTCGTCGGAGAAGTGATGCAGATACGCAGTATTTT. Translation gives CASSRRRSDADTQYF.

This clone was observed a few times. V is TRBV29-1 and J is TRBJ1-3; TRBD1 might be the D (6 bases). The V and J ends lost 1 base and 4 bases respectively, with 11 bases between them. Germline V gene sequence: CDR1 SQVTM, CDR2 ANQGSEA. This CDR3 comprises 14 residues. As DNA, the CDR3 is TGCAGCGTTGAAGCAGGGGTAGGCGGAAACACCATATATTTT. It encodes CSVEAGVGGNTIYF.

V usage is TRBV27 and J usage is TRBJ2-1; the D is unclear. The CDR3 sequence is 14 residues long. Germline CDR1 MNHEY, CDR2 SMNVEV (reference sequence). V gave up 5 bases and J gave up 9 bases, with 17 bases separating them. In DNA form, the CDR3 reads TGTGCCAGCAGTCGGTGGTCCGAGGTTGGTGAGCAGTTCTTC. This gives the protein CASSRWSEVGEQFF.

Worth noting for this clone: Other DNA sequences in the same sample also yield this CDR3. CDR3 protein: CAIRGVYEQYF. The CDR3 DNA sequence: TGTGCCATCCGGGGGGTCTACGAGCAGTACTTC. The V call is TRBV10-3, the J call TRBJ2-7, with 7 bases identical to TRBD2. CDR1 ENHRY and CDR2 SYGVKD come from the germline V gene. The V gene end was trimmed by 8 bases and the J gene end by 3 bases; junction bases not matched to a gene: 1. CDR3 size: 11 residues.

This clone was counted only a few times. Written as DNA, the CDR3 is TGTGCCAGTAGTCGACCAACAGGGATTGATCAGCCCCAGCATTTT. Its protein product is CASSRPTGIDQPQHF. This chain uses TRBV19 with TRBJ1-5; D is possibly TRBD1 (6 bases). Trimming took off 5 bases at V and 5 bases at J, with 16 bases between the two ends. CDR1 is LNHDA and CDR2 is SQIVND in the germline V gene (reference sequence). This CDR3 has 15 amino acids.

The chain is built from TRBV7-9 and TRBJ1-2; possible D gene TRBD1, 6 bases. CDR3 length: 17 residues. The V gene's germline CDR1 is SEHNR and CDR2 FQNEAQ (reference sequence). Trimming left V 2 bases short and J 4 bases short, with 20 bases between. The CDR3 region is CASSLSLWRGPGYGYTF. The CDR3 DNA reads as TGTGCCAGCAGCTTATCTTTATGGCGGGGGCCCGGCTATGGCTACACCTTC.

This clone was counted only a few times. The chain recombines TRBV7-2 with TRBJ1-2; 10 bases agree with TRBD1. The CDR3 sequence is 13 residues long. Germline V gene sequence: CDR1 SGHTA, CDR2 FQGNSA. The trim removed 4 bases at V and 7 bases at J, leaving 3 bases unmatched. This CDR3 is CASSSRDRGGYTF. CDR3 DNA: TGTGCCAGCAGCTCCCGGGACAGGGGTGGCTACACCTTC.

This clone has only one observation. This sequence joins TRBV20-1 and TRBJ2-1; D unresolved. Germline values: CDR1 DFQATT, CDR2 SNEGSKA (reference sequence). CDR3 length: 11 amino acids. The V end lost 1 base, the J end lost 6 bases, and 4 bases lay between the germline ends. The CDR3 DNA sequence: TGCAGTGCTAGAGTGAGCAATGAGCAGTTCTTC. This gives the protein CSARVSNEQFF.